This entry describes one TCR beta chain. This clonotype occurred a few times. The target of this receptor is not known. Per-base quality was not reported, and no clone a single base away is much larger than it. These data are taken from a study of early T cells in non-severe SARS-CoV-2 infection (dated by TCRdb to 2020 to 2023). Broadly, across the study: TCR sequencing used bulk RNA from unsorted whole blood, so alpha and beta chains could not be paired.

Receptors were amplified or captured by 5' RACE. Sequencing took place on a NextSeq 500. To correct for sequencing error and PCR bias, the TCR library protocol tagged individual cDNA molecules with unique molecular identifiers. Both TCR alpha and beta chains were sequenced, and tight co-correlation was observed between alpha and beta sequence abundances in each sample. The study's processing was this. Decombinator V4 was used to perform V gene, J gene and CDR3 annotation of TCR sequences. Expanded TCRs were defined as changing significantly between any two time points under a Poisson model with p below 0.0001. TCR abundances were normalised to the total number of TCRs sequenced per sample and were expressed as counts per million. MAIT TCRs were defined by TRAV1-2 paired with TRAJ12, TRAJ20 or TRAJ33, and iNKT TCRs by TRAV10 paired with TRAJ18. VDJdb, accessed on 1 November 2021, was searched for TCRs annotated for CMV, EBV and SARS-CoV-2, and TCRs annotated for more than one antigen were excluded. TCRdb reanalyzed the raw reads on its own, using fastp at Q25 for trimming and MiXCR for clone calling, and kept in-frame beta chains. Rows merge per CDR3 protein into single entries with the most common DNA and genes. The V and J calls follow TCRdb's processing rather than the paper's. This sample lists 35,000 to 45,000 distinct CDR3 sequences; approximately 6% were detected once. Of the sample, 7.6% falls within the top ten clones.

Study-wide conclusions, independent of this receptor: VDJdb matching was skewed toward anti-spike CD8 responses, so virus-specific expansions were likely underestimated and private and CD4 specificities were missed.

The germline V end is reduced by 4 bases and the J end by 9 bases; junction bases left unmatched: 10. Sequences SGHRS (CDR1) and YFSETQ (CDR2) are obtained from the germline V gene. The CDR3 has 14 amino acids, counting the end cysteine and phenylalanine. Just CDR3 DNA is preserved here, 42 bases in frame from base 1. The study was a case-control design nested within a healthcare worker cohort in London, UK, with weekly nasopharyngeal swab PCR tests and blood sampling. Healthcare workers were recruited during the week of the UK lockdown, between 23 and 31 March 2020, and followed weekly for up to roughly 15 weeks.

The chain couples TRBV5-1 to TRBJ1-5, with 7 central nucleotides matching TRBD1. The source is an adult who was a healthcare worker with PCR-confirmed SARS-CoV-2 infection or an uninfected control (not recorded which). The sample comprised whole blood. The DNA is as follows: TGCGCCAGCAGCATCCGACAGGGCACAGGGCCCCAGCATTTT. The encoded protein is CASSIRQGTGPQHF. The CDR3 plus the reference TRBV5-1 and TRBJ1-5 genes for the other parts give the full variable domain: KAGVTQTPRYLIKTRGQQVTLSCSPISGHRSVSWYQQTPGQGLQFLFEYFSETQRNKGNFPGRFSGRQFSNSRSEMNVSTLELGDSALYLCASSIRQGTGPQHFGDGTRLSIL.